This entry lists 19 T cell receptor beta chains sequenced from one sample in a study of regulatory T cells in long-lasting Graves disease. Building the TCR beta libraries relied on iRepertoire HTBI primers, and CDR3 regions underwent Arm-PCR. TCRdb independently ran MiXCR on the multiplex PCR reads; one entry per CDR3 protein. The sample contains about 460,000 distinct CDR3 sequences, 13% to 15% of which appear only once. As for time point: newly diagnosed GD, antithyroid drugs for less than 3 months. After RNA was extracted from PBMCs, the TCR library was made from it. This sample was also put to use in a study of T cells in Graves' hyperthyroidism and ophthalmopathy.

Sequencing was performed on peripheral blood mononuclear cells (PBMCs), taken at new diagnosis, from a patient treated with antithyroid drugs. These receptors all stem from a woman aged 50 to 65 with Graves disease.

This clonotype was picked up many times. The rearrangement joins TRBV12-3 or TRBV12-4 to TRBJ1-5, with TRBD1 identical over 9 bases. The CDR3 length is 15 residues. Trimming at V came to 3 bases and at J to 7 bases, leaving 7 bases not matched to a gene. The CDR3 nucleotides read TGTGCCAGCAGTTTGAGGGGACAGGGCGGGCAGCCCCAGCATTTT. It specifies CASSLRGQGGQPQHF.

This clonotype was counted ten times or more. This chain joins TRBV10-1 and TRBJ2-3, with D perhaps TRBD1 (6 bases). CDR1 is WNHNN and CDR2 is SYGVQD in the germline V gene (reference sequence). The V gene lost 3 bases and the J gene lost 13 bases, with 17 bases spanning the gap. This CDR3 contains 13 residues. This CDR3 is CASSENPATGKYF. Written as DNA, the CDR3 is TGCGCCAGCAGTGAAAATCCGGCGACAGGAAAGTATTTT.

The CDR3 sequence is CAISDWTSGSTDTQYF. Written as DNA, the CDR3 is TGTGCCATCAGTGATTGGACTAGCGGTAGCACAGATACGCAGTATTTT. The V call is TRBV10-3, the J call TRBJ2-3; 10 positions agree with TRBD2. The CDR3 loop spans 16 amino acids. Trimming took 3 bases from V and 0 from J; bases not matched to a gene: 3. Germline values: CDR1 ENHRY, CDR2 SYGVKD.

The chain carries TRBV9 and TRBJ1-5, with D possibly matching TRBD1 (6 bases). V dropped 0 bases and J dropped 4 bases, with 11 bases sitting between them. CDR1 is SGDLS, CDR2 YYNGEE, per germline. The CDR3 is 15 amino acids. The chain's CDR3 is CASSVERQGNQPQHF. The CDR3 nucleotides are TGTGCCAGCAGCGTAGAACGGCAGGGGAATCAGCCCCAGCATTTT.

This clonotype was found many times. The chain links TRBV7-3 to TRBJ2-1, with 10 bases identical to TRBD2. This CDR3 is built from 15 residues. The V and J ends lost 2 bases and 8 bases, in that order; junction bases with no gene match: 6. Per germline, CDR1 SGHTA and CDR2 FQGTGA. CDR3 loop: CASSLLAGAAYEQFF. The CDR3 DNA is TGTGCCAGCAGCTTACTAGCGGGAGCAGCATATGAGCAGTTCTTC.

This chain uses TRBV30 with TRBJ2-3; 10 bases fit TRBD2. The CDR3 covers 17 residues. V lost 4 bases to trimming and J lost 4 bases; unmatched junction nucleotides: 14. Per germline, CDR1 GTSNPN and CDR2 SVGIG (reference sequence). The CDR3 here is CAWTHRWLAGEADTQYF. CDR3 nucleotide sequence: TGTGCCTGGACACACAGGTGGCTAGCGGGAGAAGCAGATACGCAGTATTTT.

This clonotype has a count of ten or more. The CDR3, as DNA: TGTGCCAGCAGCCAAGAGAATCAGCCCCAGCATTTT. It codes for CASSQENQPQHF. The chain is built from TRBV3-1 and TRBJ1-5; D unresolved. This CDR3 is built from 12 residues. CDR1 and CDR2 from the germline V gene are LGHDT and YNNKEL (reference sequence). The ends were cut back, 0 bases at V and 4 bases at J, with 1 base in the middle. The complete variable domain, with remaining parts taken from reference TRBV3-1 and TRBJ1-5, reads DTAVSQTPKYLVTQMGNDKSIKCEQNLGHDTMYWYKQDSKKFLKIMFSYNNKELIINETVPNRFSPKSPDKAHLNLHINSLELGDSAVYFCASSQENQPQHFGDGTRLSIL.

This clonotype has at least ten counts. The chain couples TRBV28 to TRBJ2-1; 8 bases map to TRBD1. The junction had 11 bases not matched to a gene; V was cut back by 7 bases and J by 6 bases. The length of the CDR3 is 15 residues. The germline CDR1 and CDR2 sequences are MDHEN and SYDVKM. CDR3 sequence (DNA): TGTGCCAGCACCCAATCCAGGGGGCTCATCAATGAGCAGTTCTTC. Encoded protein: CASTQSRGLINEQFF.

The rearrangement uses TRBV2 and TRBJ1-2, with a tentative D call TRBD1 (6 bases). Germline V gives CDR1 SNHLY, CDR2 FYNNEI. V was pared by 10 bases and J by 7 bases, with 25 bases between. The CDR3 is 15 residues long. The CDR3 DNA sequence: TGTGCCACCCCACAATTAATACAGGGTGGTACTGGCTACACCTTC. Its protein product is CATPQLIQGGTGYTF.

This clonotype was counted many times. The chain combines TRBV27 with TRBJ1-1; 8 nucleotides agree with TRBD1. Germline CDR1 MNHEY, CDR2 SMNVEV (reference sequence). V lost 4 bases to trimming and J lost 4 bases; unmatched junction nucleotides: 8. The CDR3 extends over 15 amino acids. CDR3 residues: CASSSPGGAVTEAFF. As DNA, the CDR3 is TGTGCCAGCAGTTCACCAGGGGGCGCGGTCACTGAAGCTTTCTTT.

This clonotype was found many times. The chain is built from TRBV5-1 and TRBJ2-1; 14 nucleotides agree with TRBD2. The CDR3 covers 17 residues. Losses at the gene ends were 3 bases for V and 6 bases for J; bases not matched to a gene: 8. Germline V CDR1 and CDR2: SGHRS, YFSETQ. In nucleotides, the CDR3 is TGCGCCAGCAGCTGGCCGGGACTAGCGGGAGCGGGCAATGAGCAGTTCTTC. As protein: CASSWPGLAGAGNEQFF.

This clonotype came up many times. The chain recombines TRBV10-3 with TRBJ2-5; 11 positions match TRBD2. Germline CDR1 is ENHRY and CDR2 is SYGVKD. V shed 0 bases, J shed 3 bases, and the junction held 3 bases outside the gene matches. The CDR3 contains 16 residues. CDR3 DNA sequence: TGTGCCATCAGTGAGTCAATACTAGCGGGAGAAGAGACCCAGTACTTC. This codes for CAISESILAGEETQYF.

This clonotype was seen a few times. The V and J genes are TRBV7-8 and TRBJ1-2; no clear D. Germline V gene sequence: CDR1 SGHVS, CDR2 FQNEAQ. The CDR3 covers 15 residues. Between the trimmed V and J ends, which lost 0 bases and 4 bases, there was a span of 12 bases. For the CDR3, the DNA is TGTGCCAGCAGCTTAGCGGACCCCTTTTTCTATGGCTACACCTTC. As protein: CASSLADPFFYGYTF.

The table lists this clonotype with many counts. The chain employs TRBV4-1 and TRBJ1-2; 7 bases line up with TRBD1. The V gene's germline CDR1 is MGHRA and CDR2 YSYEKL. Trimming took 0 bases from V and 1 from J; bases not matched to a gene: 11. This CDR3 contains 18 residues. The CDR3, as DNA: TGCGCCAGCAGCCAAGAAGGTAACGATGGACAGGTTAACTATGGCTACACCTTC. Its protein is CASSQEGNDGQVNYGYTF.

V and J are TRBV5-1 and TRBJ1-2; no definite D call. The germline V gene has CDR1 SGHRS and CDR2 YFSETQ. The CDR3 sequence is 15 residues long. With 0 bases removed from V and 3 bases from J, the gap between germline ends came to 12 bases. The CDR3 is CASSLDLLGYYGYTF. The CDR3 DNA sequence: TGCGCCAGCAGCTTGGATCTTTTGGGGTACTATGGCTACACCTTC.

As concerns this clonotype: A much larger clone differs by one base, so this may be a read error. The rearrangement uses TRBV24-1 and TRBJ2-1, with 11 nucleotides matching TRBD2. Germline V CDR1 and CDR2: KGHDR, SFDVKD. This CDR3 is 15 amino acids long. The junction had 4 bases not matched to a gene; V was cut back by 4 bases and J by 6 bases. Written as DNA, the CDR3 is TGTGCCACCAGTGAGAATAGCGGGAGGGCCAATGAGCAGTTCTTC. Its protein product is CATSENSGRANEQFF.

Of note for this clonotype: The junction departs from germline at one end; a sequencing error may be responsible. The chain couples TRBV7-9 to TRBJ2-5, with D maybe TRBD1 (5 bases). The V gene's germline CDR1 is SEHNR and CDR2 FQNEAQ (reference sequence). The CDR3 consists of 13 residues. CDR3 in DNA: TGCGCCAGCAGATTGACAGTCGAAGAGACCCAGCACTTC. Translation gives CASRLTVEETQHF.

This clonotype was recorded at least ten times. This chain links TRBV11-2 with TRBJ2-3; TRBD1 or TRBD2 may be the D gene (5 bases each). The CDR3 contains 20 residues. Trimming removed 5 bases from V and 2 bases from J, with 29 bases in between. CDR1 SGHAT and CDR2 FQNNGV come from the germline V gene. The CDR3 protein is CASSHNTGPRIGTVTDTQYF. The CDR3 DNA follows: TGTGCCAGCAGCCATAACACGGGCCCTAGAATCGGGACGGTCACAGATACGCAGTATTTT. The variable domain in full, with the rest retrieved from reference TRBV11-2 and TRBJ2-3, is EAGVAQSPRYKIIEKRQSVAFWCNPISGHATLYWYQQILGQGPKLLIQFQNNGVVDDSQLPKDRFSAERLKGVDSTLKIQPAKLEDSAVYLCASSHNTGPRIGTVTDTQYFGPGTRLTVL.

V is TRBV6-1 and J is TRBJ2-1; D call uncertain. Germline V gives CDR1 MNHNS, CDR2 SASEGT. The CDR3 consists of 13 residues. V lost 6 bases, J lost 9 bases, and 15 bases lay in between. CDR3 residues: CASSTTPELEQFF. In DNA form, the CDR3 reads TGTGCCAGCAGCACAACACCTGAGCTTGAGCAGTTCTTC.